A single sample gave rise to the 9 T cell receptor beta chains below, sequenced in a study of blood T cell repertoires in COVID-19. This table comes from immunoSEQ multiplex PCR, and its TCRdb copy is limited to in-frame clones, with some not included. The sample carries 120,000 or so clones, 65% to 85% recorded once. Input material: peripheral blood. The receptor set was obtained from an elderly man with active or convalescent COVID-19.

The chain is built from TRBV12-3 or TRBV12-4 and TRBJ1-6, with a tentative D call TRBD1 (6 bases). V lost 6 bases to trimming and J lost 7 bases, with 7 bases between them. This CDR3 spans 12 amino acids. As DNA, the CDR3 is TGTGCCAGCAGGCAGGGGAATTCACCCCTCCACTTT. The encoded protein is CASRQGNSPLHF.

The rearrangement links TRBV4-3 to TRBJ2-2, with a possible D match to TRBD2 (6 bases). This CDR3 spans 14 amino acids. Germline CDR1 reads LGHNA; CDR2 reads YSLEER. V was pared by 4 bases and J by 1 base, with 7 bases between. The CDR3 DNA follows: TGCGCCAGCAGCCCGGGACTGAACACCGGGGAGCTGTTTTTT. This codes for CASSPGLNTGELFF.

The V gene is TRBV9, the J gene TRBJ1-6; 8 nucleotides match TRBD1. Germline V gives CDR1 SGDLS, CDR2 YYNGEE. J was trimmed by 9 bases and V by 3 bases; bases with no gene match: 11. CDR3 length equals 16 residues. CDR3 loop: CASSEGTGQGGSPLHF. The CDR3 region has the DNA TGTGCCAGCAGCGAAGGAACCGGACAGGGAGGTTCACCCCTCCACTTT.

The chain combines TRBV19 with TRBJ2-6; D is uncertain. The CDR3 has 14 amino acids. The germline V gene has CDR1 LNHDA and CDR2 SQIVND (reference sequence). The V gene lost 7 bases and the J gene lost 2 bases, with 9 bases spanning the gap. CDR3 protein: CASKETAGANVLTF. The CDR3 region has the DNA TGTGCCAGTAAGGAAACAGCTGGGGCCAACGTCCTGACTTTC.

CDR3 region: CASSRQYSNQPQHF. CDR3 bases: TGTGCCAGCAGTCGACAGTATAGCAATCAGCCCCAGCATTTT. V and J are TRBV6-5 and TRBJ1-5; TRBD1 might be the D (5 bases). The V gene's germline CDR1 is MNHEY and CDR2 SVGAGI. The CDR3 has 14 amino acids. V lost 5 bases to trimming and J lost 0 bases, with 8 bases between them.

This sequence joins TRBV7-6 and TRBJ1-1, with D unresolved. CDR3 length equals 14 residues. Between the trimmed V and J ends, which lost 5 bases and 10 bases, there was a span of 20 bases. Germline V CDR1 and CDR2: SGHVS, FNYEAQ. The CDR3, as DNA: TGTGCCAGCAGCCCTTCCCCCTCGAGCTATGGAGCTTTCTTT. This translates into CASSPSPSSYGAFF.

This sequence joins TRBV7-2 and TRBJ1-1, with TRBD1 identical over 7 bases. The V and J ends lost 1 base and 6 bases, in that order; junction bases with no gene match: 5. The CDR3 has 14 amino acids. Germline V gene sequence: CDR1 SGHTA, CDR2 FQGNSA. Here the CDR3 reads CASSLEGAISEAFF. The CDR3 DNA sequence: TGTGCCAGCAGCTTAGAGGGGGCTATCTCTGAAGCTTTCTTT.

The rearrangement uses TRBV7-2 and TRBJ2-3; D is perhaps TRBD1 (5 bases). This CDR3 contains 15 residues. Germline CDR1 is SGHTA and CDR2 is FQGNSA. Trimming removed 5 bases at V and 2 bases at J, with 14 bases between. DNA for the CDR3: TGTGCCAGCAGCACATCTAGACAGCCCACAGATACGCAGTATTTT. Translating gives CASSTSRQPTDTQYF.

This clone was recorded at least ten times. The rearrangement uses TRBV6-2 or TRBV6-3 and TRBJ2-1; 8 bases are a match to TRBD2. The CDR3 contains 17 residues. With V trimmed by 0 bases and J by 3 bases, 7 bases remained unmatched. From germline, CDR1 is MNHEY and CDR2 SVGEGT. This CDR3 is CASSYSGGSGVYNEQFF. CDR3 DNA: TGTGCCAGCAGTTACTCCGGGGGTAGCGGGGTCTACAATGAGCAGTTCTTC.